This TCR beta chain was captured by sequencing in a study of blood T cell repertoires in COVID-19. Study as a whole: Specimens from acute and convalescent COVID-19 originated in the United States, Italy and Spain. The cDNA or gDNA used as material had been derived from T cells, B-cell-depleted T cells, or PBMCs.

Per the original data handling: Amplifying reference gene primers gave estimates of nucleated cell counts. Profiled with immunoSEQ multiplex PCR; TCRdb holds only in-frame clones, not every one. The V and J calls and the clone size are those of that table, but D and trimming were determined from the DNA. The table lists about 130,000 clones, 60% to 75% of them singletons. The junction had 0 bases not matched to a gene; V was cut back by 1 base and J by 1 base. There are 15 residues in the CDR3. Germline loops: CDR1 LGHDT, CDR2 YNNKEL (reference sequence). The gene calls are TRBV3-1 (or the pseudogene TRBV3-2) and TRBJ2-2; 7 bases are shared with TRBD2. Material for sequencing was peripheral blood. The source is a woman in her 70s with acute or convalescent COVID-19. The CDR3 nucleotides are TGTGCCAGCAGCCAAGGCGGGGGGAACACCGGGGAGCTGTTTTTT. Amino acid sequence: CASSQGGGNTGELFF.